Listed below are T cell receptor beta chains from one sample, sequenced in a study of Ad26.COV2.S vaccination and SARS-CoV-2 variants. Sequenced by immunoSEQ multiplex PCR; TCRdb stores in-frame clones only, minus some. The table shows hundreds of thousands of clones, with over 75% occurring only once. The material was peripheral blood, obtained in a trial of Ad26.COV2.S vaccine versus placebo. The receptors come from a person between 18 and 59 years old who received the Ad26.COV2.S COVID-19 vaccine or a placebo. The CDR3 runs from the conserved cysteine through the conserved F or W. D genes are given only for firm matches. Size is stated for part of the rows, as once, few or many counts, or as a class when the clone is expanded.

-	TRBV11-2	TRBJ2-1	-	TGTGCCAGCAGCCAAGAGGTAGTCCCCATCAATGAGCAGTTCTTC	CASSQEVVPINEQFF
-	TRBV7-2	TRBJ2-7	TRBD2	TGTGCCAGCAGCCCCAGCGGGGGGGCCTTATACGAGCAGTACTTC	CASSPSGGALYEQYF
-	TRBV5-4	TRBJ2-3	-	TGTGCCAGCAGCTTGTTTCCCCCTCCCCCCACAGATACGCAGTATTTT	CASSLFPPPPTDTQYF
-	TRBV12-3/TRBV12-4	TRBJ2-5	TRBD1	TGTGCCAGCAGTCTAACAGGGGCTGAGACCCAGTACTTC	CASSLTGAETQYF
once	TRBV6-5	TRBJ2-1	TRBD1	TGTGCCAGCAGAATCGACAGGGGCCGTTACAATGAGCAGTTCTTC	CASRIDRGRYNEQFF
-	TRBV5-1	TRBJ2-7	TRBD1	TGCGCCAGCAGCAGATCCGGGACAGGGTTCTACGAGCAGTACTTC	CASSRSGTGFYEQYF
-	TRBV12-5	TRBJ1-2	-	TGTGCTAGTGGCCCCCCCCGGGGGGGCTACACCTTC	CASGPPRGGYTF
-	TRBV15	TRBJ2-5	TRBD1	TGTGCCACCAGCAGAGATCCAACAGGGGGGGAGACCCAGTACTTC	CATSRDPTGGETQYF
-	TRBV4-3	TRBJ2-7	-	TGCGCCAGCAGCCAATTGGACGGAGCCTCCTACGAGCAGTACTTC	CASSQLDGASYEQYF
-	TRBV5-6	TRBJ1-4	-	TGTGCCAGCAGCTTGGCCAATGGGGAAAAACTGTTTTTT	CASSLANGEKLFF